The rows below give T cell receptor beta chains drawn from one sample of a study of T cells after yellow fever vaccination. TCRdb itself ran the 5' RACE reads through MiXCR, one entry per CDR3 protein. Of about 130,000 distinct CDR3 sequences listed, roughly 10% are singletons. The sequenced sample was CD8+ T cells sorted from PBMCs, obtained on the day of the yellow fever booster vaccination. These receptors originate from a man aged 18 to 29 who received the YFV17D yellow fever vaccine. Both conserved end residues are part of each CDR3. A D gene is named only where the DNA matches it firmly. A row's size may be missing; if present it is once, few, many or a size class.

abundance,j_gene,d_gene,v_gene,CDR3aa,CDR3nt
NA,TRBJ2-1,TRBD1,TRBV4-1,CASSQLRGQGAENEQFF,TGCGCCAGCAGCCAACTAAGGGGACAGGGGGCCGAAAATGAGCAGTTCTTC
few,TRBJ1-5,TRBD1,TRBV4-1,CASSQEQGRSQPQHF,TGCGCCAGCAGCCAAGAACAGGGGCGCAGTCAGCCCCAGCATTTT
NA,TRBJ2-3,NA,TRBV5-1,CASSLLIVGGSVTDTQYF,TGCGCCAGCAGCTTGTTAATTGTGGGGGGCTCTGTCACAGATACGCAGTATTTT
NA,TRBJ2-3,TRBD2,TRBV4-1,CASSQGVSGGSTDTQYF,TGCGCCAGCAGCCAAGGTGTGAGCGGGGGGAGCACAGATACGCAGTATTTT
many,TRBJ1-1,NA,TRBV9,CASSVGPLTEAFF,TGTGCCAGCAGCGTGGGTCCGCTCACTGAAGCTTTCTTT
many,TRBJ1-1,NA,TRBV7-9,CASSTRNTEAFF,TGTGCCAGCAGCACAAGGAACACTGAAGCTTTCTTT
many,TRBJ1-2,NA,TRBV29-1,CSVDAGLYTF,TGCAGCGTTGATGCCGGACTATACACCTTC
few,TRBJ2-2,TRBD2,TRBV29-1,CSVRTSGGGPGELFF,TGCAGCGTCCGGACTAGCGGGGGAGGTCCCGGGGAGCTGTTTTTT
many,TRBJ1-2,NA,TRBV4-2,CASSRSEANGYTF,TGTGCCAGCAGCCGCTCGGAGGCCAATGGCTACACCTTC
many,TRBJ2-2,NA,TRBV4-3,CASSPRPVQSGELFF,TGCGCCAGCAGCCCACGACCAGTACAGTCCGGGGAGCTGTTTTTT
NA,TRBJ1-3,NA,TRBV27,CASSEGVFSGNTIYF,TGTGCCAGCAGCGAGGGGGTTTTCTCTGGAAACACCATATATTTT
NA,TRBJ1-1,TRBD1,TRBV7-2,CASSPLTGGTEAFF,TGTGCCAGCAGCCCTCTGACAGGGGGCACTGAAGCTTTCTTT
many,TRBJ2-7,NA,TRBV29-1,CSVEDRDGGYEQYF,TGCAGCGTTGAAGATCGAGACGGGGGTTACGAGCAGTACTTC
NA,TRBJ1-1,NA,TRBV4-1,CASSPDMTDTEAFF,TGCGCCAGCAGCCCAGATATGACAGACACTGAAGCTTTCTTT
NA,TRBJ2-5,NA,TRBV12-3/TRBV12-4,CASPFSSGGHITQETQYF,TGTGCCAGCCCCTTCTCCTCCGGGGGCCATATAACCCAAGAGACCCAGTACTTC
many,TRBJ2-7,NA,TRBV6-2/TRBV6-3,CASSYSESRDIVISTYEQYF,TGTGCCAGCAGTTACTCGGAGTCTCGGGACATCGTCATTTCTACCTACGAGCAGTACTTC
NA,TRBJ2-3,TRBD1,TRBV4-1,CASSPMTGGTDTQYF,TGCGCCAGCAGCCCTATGACAGGGGGGACAGATACGCAGTATTTT
few,TRBJ2-7,TRBD1,TRBV4-3,CASSQGTGVPYEQYF,TGCGCCAGCAGCCAGGGGACAGGGGTCCCCTACGAGCAGTACTTC
few,TRBJ2-5,TRBD2,TRBV6-2/TRBV6-3,CASSQLAGAQGETQYF,TGTGCCAGCAGTCAACTAGCGGGGGCCCAGGGAGAGACCCAGTACTTC
few,TRBJ2-3,NA,TRBV10-3,CATIGDTDTQYF,TGTGCCACCATCGGGGACACAGATACGCAGTATTTT
NA,TRBJ2-5,TRBD2,TRBV29-1,CSVEDPRTSGGSETQYF,TGCAGCGTTGAAGACCCTCGGACTAGCGGGGGGTCGGAGACCCAGTACTTC
NA,TRBJ2-1,NA,TRBV7-9,CASSPQGGTSYNEQFF,TGTGCCAGCAGCCCACAGGGGGGGACTTCCTACAATGAGCAGTTCTTC
NA,TRBJ1-1,NA,TRBV6-5,CASSLGYVNTEAFF,TGTGCCAGCAGCCTCGGGTATGTGAACACTGAAGCTTTCTTT
NA,TRBJ1-2,TRBD1,TRBV5-1,CASSDREGDYGYTF,TGCGCCAGCAGCGACAGGGAAGGGGACTATGGCTACACCTTC
NA,TRBJ1-1,TRBD1,TRBV6-5,CASSYGAGGSDAFF,TGTGCCAGCAGTTACGGGGCAGGGGGCTCGGATGCTTTCTTT
many,TRBJ2-1,NA,TRBV7-9,CASSLAARANEQFF,TGTGCCAGCAGCTTAGCGGCTAGGGCGAATGAGCAGTTCTTC
NA,TRBJ2-3,NA,TRBV7-9,CASSGGDGGVTDTQYF,TGTGCCAGCAGCGGGGGAGACGGCGGAGTCACAGATACGCAGTATTTT
few,TRBJ1-1,NA,TRBV11-2,CASSFGRATMNTEAFF,TGTGCCAGCAGCTTTGGCAGGGCCACCATGAACACTGAAGCTTTCTTT
few,TRBJ2-2,NA,TRBV4-2,CASSQDWTGARDGELFF,TGTGCCAGCAGCCAAGATTGGACGGGGGCAAGGGACGGGGAGCTGTTTTTT
NA,TRBJ2-3,NA,TRBV3-1,CASSQDATGLGRSTQYF,TGTGCCAGCAGCCAAGATGCTACAGGGCTAGGTCGGAGTACGCAGTATTTT
few,TRBJ2-3,NA,TRBV23-1,CASSQSNIDTQYF,TGCGCCAGCAGTCAATCAAACATCGATACGCAGTATTTT
few,TRBJ2-3,TRBD2,TRBV28,CASSPRYGGDADTQYF,TGTGCCAGCAGTCCTCGTTACGGGGGGGACGCGGATACGCAGTATTTT
few,TRBJ2-2,TRBD1,TRBV4-1,CASSQGGQVNTGELFF,TGCGCCAGCAGCCAAGGTGGACAGGTGAACACCGGGGAGCTGTTTTTT
NA,TRBJ2-2,NA,TRBV20-1,CSARGFHSAVNANTGELFF,TGCAGTGCTAGAGGTTTCCATAGCGCGGTGAACGCGAACACCGGGGAGCTGTTTTTT
few,TRBJ2-7,TRBD1,TRBV11-2,CASSLGQGAYEQYF,TGTGCCAGCAGCTTGGGACAGGGGGCTTACGAGCAGTACTTC
few,TRBJ2-3,NA,TRBV7-2,CASSLVEGVTDTQYF,TGTGCCAGCAGCTTGGTGGAGGGGGTCACAGATACGCAGTATTTT
many,TRBJ2-1,NA,TRBV4-3,CASSQEIGLRDEQFF,TGCGCCAGCAGCCAAGAGATCGGCCTGAGGGATGAGCAGTTCTTC
few,TRBJ2-3,TRBD1,TRBV4-2,CASSLETGTGITDTQYF,TGTGCCAGCAGCCTTGAGACCGGGACAGGGATCACAGATACGCAGTATTTT
NA,TRBJ1-2,TRBD1,TRBV2,CASTGTGGNLNYGYTF,TGTGCCAGCACCGGGACAGGGGGCAATCTTAACTATGGCTACACCTTC
few,TRBJ1-5,NA,TRBV6-5,CASSYFAIPQPQHF,TGTGCCAGCAGTTATTTCGCCATTCCTCAGCCCCAGCATTTT
NA,TRBJ1-1,NA,TRBV29-1,CSANRATTEAFF,TGCAGCGCCAACAGGGCCACCACTGAAGCTTTCTTT
NA,TRBJ1-1,NA,TRBV9,CASSVDETTEAFF,TGTGCCAGCAGCGTAGACGAGACCACTGAAGCTTTCTTT
NA,TRBJ2-1,NA,TRBV20-1,CSVTAGFNEQFF,TGCAGTGTTACTGCGGGGTTCAATGAGCAGTTCTTC
many,TRBJ2-5,TRBD1,TRBV20-1,CSAEGGQGLQETQYF,TGCAGTGCTGAGGGGGGACAGGGCTTACAAGAGACCCAGTACTTC
many,TRBJ2-5,NA,TRBV12-3/TRBV12-4,CASSLAARVRIQETQYF,TGTGCCAGCAGTTTAGCGGCCAGGGTTCGAATCCAAGAGACCCAGTACTTC
few,TRBJ1-5,NA,TRBV7-6,CASSLSGGQVLSQPQHF,TGTGCCAGCAGCTTAAGTGGGGGGCAGGTCCTTAGTCAGCCCCAGCATTTT
NA,TRBJ1-2,TRBD1,TRBV29-1,CSVFLDRGSYTF,TGCAGCGTTTTCTTGGACAGGGGGAGCTACACCTTC
few,TRBJ2-7,NA,TRBV4-1,CASSHLGAGIGREQYF,TGCGCCAGCAGCCATCTAGGCGCAGGGATCGGAAGGGAGCAGTACTTC
many,TRBJ1-2,NA,TRBV12-3/TRBV12-4,CASSSPGILYGYTF,TGTGCCAGCAGCTCCCCCGGGATCTTATATGGCTACACCTTC
NA,TRBJ1-2,TRBD1,TRBV3-1,CASSQPGQGAHYGYTF,TGTGCCAGCAGCCAACCGGGACAGGGGGCCCACTATGGCTACACCTTC
few,TRBJ2-5,NA,TRBV12-3/TRBV12-4,CASSPRDAQETQYF,TGTGCCAGCAGTCCTCGGGACGCACAAGAGACCCAGTACTTC
few,TRBJ1-6,NA,TRBV4-2,CASSPELVMVNNSPLHF,TGTGCCAGCAGTCCAGAGCTCGTGATGGTTAATAATTCACCCCTCCACTTT
many,TRBJ2-7,NA,TRBV29-1,CSVAVWTDFYEQYF,TGCAGCGTGGCCGTGTGGACGGATTTTTACGAGCAGTACTTC
few,TRBJ2-7,TRBD1,TRBV9,CASSPRRGLYEQYF,TGTGCCAGCAGCCCACGTAGGGGGCTCTACGAGCAGTACTTC
many,TRBJ1-2,NA,TRBV29-1,CSLRGNYGYTF,TGCAGCCTACGGGGTAACTATGGCTACACCTTC